This entry lists 25 T cell receptor beta chains sequenced from one sample in a study of CD8+CD57+ T cells in acquired aplastic anemia. Template material for TCR beta VDJ and CDR3 profiling consisted of genomic DNA. Each CDR3 protein is one row after TCRdb ran MiXCR on the reads. The data contain under 200,000 distinct CDR3 sequences, around 40% of them singletons. Sequenced input: sorted CD4+, CD8+, or CD8+CD57+ T cells (not recorded which) from PBMCs. These receptor sequences come from a human donor in good health.

The V call is TRBV28, the J call TRBJ2-2, with D perhaps TRBD1 or TRBD2 (6 bases each). Trimming removed 6 bases at V and 4 bases at J, with 9 bases between. This CDR3 region has 13 residues. Germline V gene data show CDR1 as MDHEN and CDR2 as SYDVKM. The CDR3 DNA sequence: TGTGCCAGCAGGAGGGGGGCCACCGGGGAGCTGTTTTTT. Amino acid sequence: CASRRGATGELFF. The complete variable domain, with remaining parts taken from reference TRBV28 and TRBJ2-2, reads DVKVTQSSRYLVKRTGEKVFLECVQDMDHENMFWYRQDPGLGLRLIYFSYDVKMKEKGDIPEGYSVSREKKERFSLILESASTNQTSMYLCASRRGATGELFFGEGSRLTVL.

With respect to this clonotype: The junction differs from germline at one of its ends, possibly a read error. V gene TRBV9 combines with J gene TRBJ2-5; 7 bases align to TRBD1. CDR1 is SGDLS and CDR2 is YYNGEE in the germline V gene. This CDR3 is built from 15 residues. The CDR3 is CAGSTGTVGRETQYF. CDR3 coding DNA: TGTGCCGGCAGCACAGGGACAGTCGGACGGGAGACCCAGTACTTC.

This clonotype was counted ten times or more. This chain links TRBV7-8 with TRBJ2-1, with D tentatively TRBD1 or TRBD2 (6 bases each). The V and J ends lost 5 bases and 8 bases respectively, with 19 bases between them. CDR3 length: 15 amino acids. Germline V gives CDR1 SGHVS, CDR2 FQNEAQ. In DNA form, the CDR3 reads TGTGCCAGCAGCCCCGGTTGGGGGGCGCGCTATGAGCAGTTCTTC. This gives the protein CASSPGWGARYEQFF.

The DNA for the CDR3 is TGTGCCAGCAGCCAAGATAGGCCGGGACTAGCGGGAGGTGGCTACGAGCAGTACTTC. Translation gives CASSQDRPGLAGGGYEQYF. The chain joins TRBV3-1 to TRBJ2-7, with 15 bases fitting TRBD2. Germline assignment: CDR1 LGHDT and CDR2 YNNKEL (reference sequence). The ends lost 0 bases at V and 3 bases at J; junction bases unmatched: 9. The CDR3 extends over 19 amino acids.

In the case of this clonotype: Since a much larger clone is just one base distant, this may be a read error. J is TRBJ2-3 and V is TRBV20-1, with D possibly matching TRBD1 (5 bases). The germline CDR1 and CDR2 sequences are DFQATT and SNEGSKA (reference sequence). This CDR3 spans 15 amino acids. V lost 4 bases and J 4 bases, leaving 18 bases between the germline ends. The CDR3 bases are TGCAGTGCTAAACAAAGACACAGGTGTGCAGATACGCAGTATTTT. Translating gives CSAKQRHRCADTQYF.

This clonotype was found a few times. The rearrangement uses TRBV7-9 and TRBJ1-2, with a weak D call TRBD1 (6 bases). V dropped 5 bases and J dropped 7 bases, with 17 bases sitting between them. The CDR3 sequence is 14 residues long. CDR1 and CDR2 from the germline V gene are SEHNR and FQNEAQ (reference sequence). CDR3 sequence (DNA): TGTGCCAGCAGCCCTCAGCCAGGGGAGGGTGGCTACACCTTC. Amino acid sequence: CASSPQPGEGGYTF.

V is TRBV19 and J is TRBJ1-5; D gene uncertain. The CDR3 contains 13 residues. Trimming took 2 bases from V and 7 from J, leaving 9 bases between them. Germline V gene sequence: CDR1 LNHDA, CDR2 SQIVND (reference sequence). CDR3 region: CASSIWGGQPQHF. CDR3 sequence (DNA): TGTGCCAGTAGTATATGGGGAGGGCAGCCCCAGCATTTT.

This clonotype was seen a handful of times. The V call is TRBV6-1, the J call TRBJ2-7; D possibly corresponds to TRBD1 (6 bases). Trimming shortened V by 7 bases and J by 3 bases, and 25 bases separated the two germline ends. CDR3 length equals 17 residues. CDR1 and CDR2 from the germline V gene are MNHNS and SASEGT. The DNA for the CDR3 is TGTGCCAGCACTATGAGAACAGGGTCACCCCAACACTACGAGCAGTACTTC. This translates into CASTMRTGSPQHYEQYF.

This clonotype was recorded many times. V usage is TRBV19 and J usage is TRBJ1-1; TRBD1 is a possible D gene (6 bases). Germline values: CDR1 LNHDA, CDR2 SQIVND (reference sequence). V lost 5 bases and J lost 4, with 11 bases in between. The CDR3 runs 13 residues. The CDR3 region has the DNA TGTGCCAGTAGTTCGGTCAGGGGCACTGAAGCTTTCTTT. Its translation: CASSSVRGTEAFF. Full variable domain (rest looked up from reference TRBV19 and TRBJ1-1): DGGITQSPKYLFRKEGQNVTLSCEQNLNHDAMYWYRQDPGQGLRLIYYSQIVNDFQKGDIAEGYSVSREKKESFPLTVTSAQKNPTAFYLCASSSVRGTEAFFGQGTRLTVV.

This clonotype occurred once. The chain uses TRBV5-6 and TRBJ2-1; 8 bases are a match to TRBD2. With 4 bases clipped from V and 5 bases from J, the junction kept 8 bases outside the gene matches. The germline V gene has CDR1 SGHDT and CDR2 YYEEEE. This CDR3 is built from 15 residues. CDR3 sequence: CASSGAGGPHNEQFF. The CDR3 DNA sequence: TGTGCCAGCAGCGGTGCGGGGGGACCCCACAATGAGCAGTTCTTC. Together with reference TRBV5-6 and TRBJ2-1, the CDR3 gives the full variable domain: DAGVTQSPTHLIKTRGQQVTLRCSPKSGHDTVSWYQQALGQGPQFIFQYYEEEERQRGNFPDRFSGHQFPNYSSELNVNALLLGDSALYLCASSGAGGPHNEQFFGPGTRLTVL.

Only a few counts were recorded for this clonotype. The chain recombines TRBV9 with TRBJ2-3, with a tentative D call TRBD1 (6 bases). CDR3 length: 15 residues. Trimming shortened V by 0 bases and J by 4 bases, and 12 bases separated the two germline ends. Germline V lookup: CDR1 SGDLS, CDR2 YYNGEE. The CDR3 is CASSVDGQSSDTQYF. The CDR3 bases are TGTGCCAGCAGCGTAGACGGACAGAGTTCAGATACGCAGTATTTT.

The chain couples TRBV3-1 to TRBJ2-1, with 11 bases matching TRBD2. The germline CDR1 and CDR2 sequences are LGHDT and YNNKEL (reference sequence). Losses at the gene ends were 4 bases for V and 5 bases for J; bases not matched to a gene: 4. This CDR3 contains 15 residues. The CDR3 DNA sequence: TGTGCCAGCAGCCTGACTAGCGGGACGAACAATGAGCAGTTCTTC. Protein sequence: CASSLTSGTNNEQFF.

Concerning this clonotype itself: A read error is possible here, since a much larger clone lies one base away. This rearrangement joins TRBV7-9 to TRBJ2-3; no definite D call. This CDR3 is 13 amino acids long. Per germline, CDR1 SEHNR and CDR2 FQNEAQ (reference sequence). The germline V and J ends were trimmed by 4 bases and 1 base, with 6 bases remaining between them. The CDR3 region is CASSSTGTDTQYF. CDR3 bases: TGTGCCAGCAGCTCGACCGGCACAGATACGCAGTATTTT.

The J gene is TRBJ1-2, the V gene TRBV2; D possibly corresponds to TRBD1 (6 bases). Germline V lookup: CDR1 SNHLY, CDR2 FYNNEI. The CDR3 length is 17 residues. The ends were cut back, 3 bases at V and 0 bases at J, with 17 bases in the middle. CDR3: CASSDFLGALANYGYTF. DNA for the CDR3: TGTGCCAGCAGTGACTTTTTGGGGGCGCTAGCTAACTATGGCTACACCTTC.

The V and J genes are TRBV12-3 or TRBV12-4 and TRBJ1-1; D is ambiguous. The V and J ends lost 2 bases and 4 bases respectively, with 14 bases between them. This CDR3 is 15 amino acids long. CDR3 residues: CASSLQAGGGTEAFF. CDR3 sequence (DNA): TGTGCCAGCAGTTTACAGGCCGGAGGTGGCACTGAAGCTTTCTTT.

The rearrangement joins TRBV10-3 to TRBJ2-7; 7 bases are shared with TRBD2. V lost 4 bases, J lost 6 bases, and 12 bases stayed unmatched. The length of the CDR3 is 15 residues. Germline V lookup: CDR1 ENHRY, CDR2 SYGVKD. For the CDR3, the DNA is TGTGCCATCAGTGGTGGGGCGGCGGGAGAAATCGAGCAGTACTTC. It is translated as CAISGGAAGEIEQYF.

CDR3 sequence reads: CASNKGPDTGELFF. The CDR3, as DNA: TGTGCCAGTAACAAGGGACCCGATACCGGGGAGCTGTTTTTT. The rearrangement joins TRBV19 to TRBJ2-2; either TRBD1 or TRBD2 may supply D (5 bases each). The CDR3 has 14 amino acids. V lost 7 bases and J 5 bases, leaving 14 bases between the germline ends. Per the germline V gene, CDR1 is LNHDA and CDR2 is SQIVND (reference sequence).

This clonotype was seen repeatedly, ten times or more. This chain joins TRBV11-2 and TRBJ1-1; weak D call: TRBD1 (6 bases). The germline V and J ends were trimmed by 5 bases and 6 bases, with 16 bases remaining between them. The CDR3 spans 14 residues. CDR1 and CDR2 (germline): SGHAT, FQNNGV. CDR3 protein: CASSTSAGASEAFF. CDR3 nucleotide sequence: TGTGCCAGCAGCACGTCGGCGGGGGCTTCTGAAGCTTTCTTT.

The chain has TRBV6-2 or TRBV6-3 and TRBJ2-3; D unresolved. V shed 7 bases and J shed 2 bases, with 4 bases lying between them. The germline V gene has CDR1 MNHEY and CDR2 SVGEGT. The CDR3 length is 11 residues. For the CDR3, the DNA is TGTGCCAGCACCAACACAGATACGCAGTATTTT. Translating gives CASTNTDTQYF.

This clonotype has ten or more counts. The V gene is TRBV20-1, the J gene TRBJ2-1; 8 bases fit TRBD1. This CDR3 is 15 amino acids long. The germline CDR1 and CDR2 sequences are DFQATT and SNEGSKA (reference sequence). V trimming: 3 bases; J trimming: 1 base; junction bases outside the gene matches: 5. The CDR3 nucleotides are TGCAGTGCTAGTCCCGGGACAGGTTCCTACAATGAGCAGTTCTTC. It specifies CSASPGTGSYNEQFF.

The chain links TRBV13 to TRBJ2-5, with D perhaps matching TRBD1 (5 bases). There are 17 residues in the CDR3. Germline CDR1 is PRHDT and CDR2 is FYEKMQ (reference sequence). V was shortened by 6 bases and J by 1 base, with 21 bases between the two germline ends. The CDR3 protein is CASSHRLAQRLQETQYF. The CDR3 coding sequence is TGTGCCAGCAGTCACAGGTTGGCCCAGAGGCTCCAAGAGACCCAGTACTTC.

This chain joins TRBV12-3 or TRBV12-4 and TRBJ1-5; D possibly corresponds to TRBD1 (6 bases). This CDR3 has 16 amino acids. Trimming took off 6 bases at V and 2 bases at J, with 17 bases between the two ends. Here the CDR3 reads CASRARRGLGNQPQHF. The CDR3 region has the DNA TGTGCCAGCAGAGCCAGGAGGGGGTTAGGCAATCAGCCCCAGCATTTT.

This clonotype occurred many times. J is TRBJ2-7 and V is TRBV19; 11 positions match TRBD2. Germline V gene data show CDR1 as LNHDA and CDR2 as SQIVND (reference sequence). This CDR3 contains 14 residues. With V trimmed by 5 bases and J by 7 bases, 7 bases remained unmatched. CDR3 DNA: TGTGCCAGTAGTTCCCCGGGACTAGCGGTTGAGCAGTACTTC. As protein: CASSSPGLAVEQYF.

This clonotype was recorded many times. This sequence joins TRBV19 and TRBJ1-6, with TRBD1 matching 10 bases. The CDR3 runs 16 residues. The J segment lost 11 bases and the V segment lost 0 bases, leaving 7 bases of the junction unmatched. The germline V gene has CDR1 LNHDA and CDR2 SQIVND (reference sequence). CDR3 sequence: CASSIDPGTGAPPLHF. DNA of the CDR3: TGTGCCAGTAGTATAGATCCCGGGACAGGGGCCCCACCCCTCCACTTT.

V usage is TRBV20-1 and J usage is TRBJ2-5, with D perhaps TRBD1 or TRBD2 (5 bases each). Per germline, CDR1 DFQATT and CDR2 SNEGSKA (reference sequence). This CDR3 contains 14 residues. V lost 6 bases, J lost 4 bases, and 18 bases lay in between. CDR3 loop: CSALPTVGTETQYF. CDR3 in DNA: TGCAGTGCCCTACCCACAGTGGGGACAGAGACCCAGTACTTC.